This TCR beta chain was observed in a study of regulatory T cells in long-lasting Graves disease. Described time point: newly diagnosed GD, antithyroid drugs for less than 3 months. Extracted RNA from PBMCs served as the source of the TCR library. CDR3-region Arm-PCR and iRepertoire HTBI primers produced the TCR beta libraries. TCRdb independently ran MiXCR on the multiplex PCR reads; one entry per CDR3 protein. The sample comprises hundreds of thousands of distinct CDR3 sequences, approximately 12% of which are singletons, and almost 9% rests with the top ten. This clonotype was picked up many times. Germline V gives CDR1 KGHSH, CDR2 LQKENI. V lost 3 bases to trimming and J lost 4 bases, with 9 bases between them. CDR3 size: 13 residues. These sequences were also reported in another study, on T cells in Graves' hyperthyroidism and ophthalmopathy.

The TCR comes from a woman aged 25 to 39 with Graves disease. Sequencing was performed on peripheral blood mononuclear cells (PBMCs), taken at new diagnosis, from a patient treated with antithyroid drugs. V gene TRBV18 combines with J gene TRBJ1-2, with no clear D. The CDR3 nucleotides read TGTGCCAGCTCACCGTCCGCTCCCTATGGCTACACCTTC. Protein: CASSPSAPYGYTF.